Only one count was recorded for the clone carrying this TCR beta chain. Its cognate antigen is unknown. With random hexamers, about 0.45 to 1 ug RNA was reverse transcribed. Across 54 Vbeta and 13 Jbeta, TCR beta CDR3 was amplified with immunoSEQ multiplex PCR. TCRdb used MiXCR to reprocess the immunoSEQ multiplex PCR reads, holding one entry per CDR3 protein. The table lists around 200,000 distinct CDR3 sequences, 85% to 95% of them singletons. The CDR3 extends over 11 amino acids. V was trimmed by 10 bases and J by 10 bases, leaving 16 bases between them. Germline assignment: CDR1 MNHEY and CDR2 SVGEGT. The sample comes from a study of CD8 T cells in Susac syndrome. For the study at large: Active disease was present in 5 or 6 of the sequenced Susac syndrome patients, whereas roughly 8 of them were in remission. The Susac syndrome patients were therapy-naive, on corticosteroids, or on intravenous immunoglobulin alone at blood draw.

Study-wide results and limits: No clonal expansion appeared among CD4+ T cells in Susac patients.

The chain couples TRBV6-2 or TRBV6-3 to TRBJ1-1; tentative D call: TRBD1 (5 bases). The sequencing sample was made of CD4+ T cells from PBMCs. This sequence originates from a human donor with Susac syndrome. The CDR3 bases are TGTGCCACCGAAACCGGGGGAAGAGCTTTCTTT. This sequence encodes CATETGGRAFF.